This TCR beta chain was identified in a study of PD-1 blockade in mismatch repair-deficient tumors. Study overall: Patients had more than ten mismatch repair-deficient cancer types, all previously treated and progressing. General study findings and limits: After pembrolizumab, tumor-resident clones rose rapidly, then generally contracted before radiologic responses.

With 6 bases removed from V and 3 bases from J, the gap between germline ends came to 17 bases. Germline CDR1 ENHRY, CDR2 SYGVKD. This CDR3 contains 15 residues. Every patient had mismatch repair deficiency by PCR or immunohistochemistry. TCR sequencing covered a few patients who responded to pembrolizumab. This clone was seen just once. Its antigen is not known. Assay: immunoSEQ multiplex PCR; the TCRdb copy retains only in-frame clones and omits some. The sample has about 66,000 clones, approximately 78% seen once. The genes are TRBV10-3 and TRBJ2-5, with D perhaps TRBD1 or TRBD2 (7 bases each). This receptor was obtained from an adult with mismatch repair-deficient cancer. The material was peripheral blood, obtained 2 weeks after starting pembrolizumab. The CDR3 reads CAISRQGGSEETQYF. For the CDR3, the DNA is TGTGCCATCAGCCGACAGGGAGGGTCAGAAGAGACCCAGTACTTC.